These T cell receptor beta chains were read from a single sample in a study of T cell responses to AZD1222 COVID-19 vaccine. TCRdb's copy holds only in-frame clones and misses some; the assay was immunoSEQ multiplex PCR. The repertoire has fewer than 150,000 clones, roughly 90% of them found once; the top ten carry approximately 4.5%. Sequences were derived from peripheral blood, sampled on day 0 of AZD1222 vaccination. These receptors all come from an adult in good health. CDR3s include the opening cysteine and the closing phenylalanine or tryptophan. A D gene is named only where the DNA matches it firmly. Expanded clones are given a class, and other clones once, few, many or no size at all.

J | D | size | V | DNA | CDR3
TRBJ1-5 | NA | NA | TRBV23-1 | TGCGCCCAGAGAGCAACTGGGGATCAGCCCCAGCATTTT | CAQRATGDQPQHF
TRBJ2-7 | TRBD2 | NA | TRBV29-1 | TGCAGCGCCTCCTCTAGCGGGGGGCCATCCTACGAGCAGTACTTC | CSASSSGGPSYEQYF
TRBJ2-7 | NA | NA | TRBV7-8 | TGTGCCAGCAGCTTTGGGGCCGAGCAGTACTTC | CASSFGAEQYF
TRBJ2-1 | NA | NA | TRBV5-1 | TGCGCCTCTCATTGGGGGGACAGAACCTACAATGAGCAGTTCTTC | CASHWGDRTYNEQFF
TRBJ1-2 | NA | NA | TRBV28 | TGTGCCAGCAGTTTGGTTGAAGGGGCCCTTCGAATCGGCTACACCTTC | CASSLVEGALRIGYTF
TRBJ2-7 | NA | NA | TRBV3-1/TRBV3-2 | TGTGCCAGCAGCCAGGGAACAGGGTTGCACGAGCAGTACTTC | CASSQGTGLHEQYF
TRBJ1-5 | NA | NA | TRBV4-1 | TGCGCCAGCAGTCCCCAGGTGAGGAGGGATCAGCCCCAGCATTTT | CASSPQVRRDQPQHF
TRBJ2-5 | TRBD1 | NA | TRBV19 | TGTGCCAGTAGTCCTAGACAGGGGGCGCGTTCGGAGACCCAGTACTTC | CASSPRQGARSETQYF
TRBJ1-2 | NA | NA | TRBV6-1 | TGTGCCAGCAGTGAAGGCTGGGGAGGCTATGGCTACACCTTC | CASSEGWGGYGYTF
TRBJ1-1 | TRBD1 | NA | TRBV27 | TGTGCCAGCAGCCGACCACAGGAGGGGGCTGCGGCTTTCTTT | CASSRPQEGAAAFF
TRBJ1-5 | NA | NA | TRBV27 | TGTGCCAGCAGCCCTGGGTTGGGAGCCCAGCATTTT | CASSPGLGAQHF
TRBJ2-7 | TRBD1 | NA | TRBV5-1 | TGCGCCAGCAGCTTGAACAGGGGGACCTACGAGCAGTACTTC | CASSLNRGTYEQYF
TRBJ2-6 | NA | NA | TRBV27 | TGTGCCAGCACCCCCGGGGGATTTGGGGCCAACGTCCTGACTTTC | CASTPGGFGANVLTF
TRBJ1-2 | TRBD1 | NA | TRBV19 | TGTGCCAGTAGTATAGGAAGGGACAGGGCGTACTATGGCTACACCTTC | CASSIGRDRAYYGYTF
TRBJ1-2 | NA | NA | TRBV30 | TGTGCCTGGCCTGGGCCGAACTATGGCTACACCTTC | CAWPGPNYGYTF
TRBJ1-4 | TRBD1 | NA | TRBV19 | TGTGCCAGTACGGGACAGGAGTCGACAACTAATGAAAAACTGTTTTTT | CASTGQESTTNEKLFF
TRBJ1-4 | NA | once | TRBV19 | TGTGCCAGTAGTGGTACGGCGGGGAATGAAAAACTGTTTTTT | CASSGTAGNEKLFF
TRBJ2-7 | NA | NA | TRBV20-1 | TGCAGTGCTACTGATGGACAGCCGTACGAGCAGTACTTC | CSATDGQPYEQYF
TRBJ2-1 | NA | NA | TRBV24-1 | TGTGCCACCAGTGACGCCGGACAGCACAATGAGCAGTTCTTC | CATSDAGQHNEQFF
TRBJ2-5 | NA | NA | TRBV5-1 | TGCGCCAGCAGCAGATCCGGGACAAAAGGGGGATACCAAGAGACCCAGTACTTC | CASSRSGTKGGYQETQYF